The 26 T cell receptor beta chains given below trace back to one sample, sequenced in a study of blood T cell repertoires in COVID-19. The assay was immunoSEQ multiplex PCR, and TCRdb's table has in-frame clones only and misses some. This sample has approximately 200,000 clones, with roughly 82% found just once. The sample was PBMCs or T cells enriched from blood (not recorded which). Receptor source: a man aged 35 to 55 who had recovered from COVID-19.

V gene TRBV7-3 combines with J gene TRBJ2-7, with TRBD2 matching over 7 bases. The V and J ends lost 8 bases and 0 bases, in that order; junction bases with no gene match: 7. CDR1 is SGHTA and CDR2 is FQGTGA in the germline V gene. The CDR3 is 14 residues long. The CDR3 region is CASRQTSSSYEQYF. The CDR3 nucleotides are TGTGCCAGCCGCCAGACTAGCAGCTCCTACGAGCAGTACTTC.

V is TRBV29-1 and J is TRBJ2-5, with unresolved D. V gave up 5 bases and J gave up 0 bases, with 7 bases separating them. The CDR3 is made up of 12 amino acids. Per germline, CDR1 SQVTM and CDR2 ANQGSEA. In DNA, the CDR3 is TGCAGCGTTTCCCCCAACCAAGAGACCCAGTACTTC. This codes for CSVSPNQETQYF.

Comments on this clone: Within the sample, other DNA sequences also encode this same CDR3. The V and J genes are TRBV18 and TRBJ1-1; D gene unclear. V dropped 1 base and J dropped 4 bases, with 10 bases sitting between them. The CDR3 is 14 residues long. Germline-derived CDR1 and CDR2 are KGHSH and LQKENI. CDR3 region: CASSPRTGGTEAFF. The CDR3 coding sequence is TGTGCCAGCTCACCACGAACGGGAGGCACTGAAGCTTTCTTT. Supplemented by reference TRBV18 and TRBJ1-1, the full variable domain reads NAGVMQNPRHLVRRRGQEARLRCSPMKGHSHVYWYRQLPEEGLKFMVYLQKENIIDESGMPKERFSAEFPKEGPSILRIQQVVRGDSAAYFCASSPRTGGTEAFFGQGTRLTVV.

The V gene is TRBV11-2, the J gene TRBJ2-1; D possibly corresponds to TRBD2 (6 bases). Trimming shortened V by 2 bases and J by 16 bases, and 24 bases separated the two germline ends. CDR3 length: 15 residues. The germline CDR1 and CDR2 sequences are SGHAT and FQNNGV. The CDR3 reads CASSLSPGSPFPSFF. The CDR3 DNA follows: TGTGCCAGCAGCTTAAGCCCCGGGAGCCCGTTTCCCAGTTTCTTC.

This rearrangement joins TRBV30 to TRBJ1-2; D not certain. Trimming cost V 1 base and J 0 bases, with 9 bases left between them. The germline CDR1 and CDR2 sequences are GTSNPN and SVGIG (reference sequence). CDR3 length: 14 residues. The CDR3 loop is CAWSGPEANYGYTF. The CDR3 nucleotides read TGTGCCTGGAGTGGGCCAGAGGCTAACTATGGCTACACCTTC.

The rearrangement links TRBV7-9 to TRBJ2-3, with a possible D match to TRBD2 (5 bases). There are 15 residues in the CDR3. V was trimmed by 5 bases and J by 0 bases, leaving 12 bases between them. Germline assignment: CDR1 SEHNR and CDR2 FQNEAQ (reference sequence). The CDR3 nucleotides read TGTGCCAGCAGCGTTCTAGCAGGTAGCACAGATACGCAGTATTTT. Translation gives CASSVLAGSTDTQYF. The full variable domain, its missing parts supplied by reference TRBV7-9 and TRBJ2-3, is DTGVSQNPRHKITKRGQNVTFRCDPISEHNRLYWYRQTLGQGPEFLTYFQNEAQLEKSRLLSDRFSAERPKGSFSTLEIQRTEQGDSAMYLCASSVLAGSTDTQYFGPGTRLTVL.

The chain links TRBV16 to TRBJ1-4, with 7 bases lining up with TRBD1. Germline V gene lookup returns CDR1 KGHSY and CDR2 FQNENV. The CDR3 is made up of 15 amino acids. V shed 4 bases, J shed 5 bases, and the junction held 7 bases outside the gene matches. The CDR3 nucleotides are TGTGCCAGCAGCCCCGAGACAGGGAAGAATGAAAAACTGTTTTTT. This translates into CASSPETGKNEKLFF.

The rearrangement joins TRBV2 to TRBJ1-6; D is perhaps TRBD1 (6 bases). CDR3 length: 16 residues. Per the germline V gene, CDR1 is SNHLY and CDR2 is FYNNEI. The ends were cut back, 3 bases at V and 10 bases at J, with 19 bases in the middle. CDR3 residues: CASSDPAGTRGSPLHF. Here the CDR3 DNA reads TGTGCCAGCAGTGACCCGGCCGGGACAAGGGGATCACCCCTCCACTTT. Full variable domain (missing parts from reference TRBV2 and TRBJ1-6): EPEVTQTPSHQVTQMGQEVILRCVPISNHLYFYWYRQILGQKVEFLVSFYNNEISEKSEIFDDQFSVERPDGSNFTLKIRSTKLEDSAMYFCASSDPAGTRGSPLHFGNGTRLTVT.

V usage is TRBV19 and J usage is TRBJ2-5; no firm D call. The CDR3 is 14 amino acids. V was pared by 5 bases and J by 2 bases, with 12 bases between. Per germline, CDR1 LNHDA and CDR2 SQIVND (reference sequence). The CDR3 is CASSVRVVQETQYF. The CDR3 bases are TGTGCCAGTAGTGTGCGAGTAGTTCAAGAGACCCAGTACTTC.

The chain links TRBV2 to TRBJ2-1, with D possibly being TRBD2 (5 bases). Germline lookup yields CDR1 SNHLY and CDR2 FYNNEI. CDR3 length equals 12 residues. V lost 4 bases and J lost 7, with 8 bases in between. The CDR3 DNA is TGTGCCAGCAGTGGACCGGGGAATGAGCAGTTCTTC. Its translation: CASSGPGNEQFF.

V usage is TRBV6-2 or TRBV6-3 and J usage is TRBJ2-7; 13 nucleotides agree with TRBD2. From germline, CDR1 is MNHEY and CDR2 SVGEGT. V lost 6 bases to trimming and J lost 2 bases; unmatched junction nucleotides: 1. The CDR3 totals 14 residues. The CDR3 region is CASSGTSGTYEQYV. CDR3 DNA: TGTGCCAGCAGCGGGACTAGCGGGACCTACGAGCAGTACGTC.

This CDR3 is CASSYRSSGNEQFF. The CDR3 nucleotides are TGTGCCAGCAGCTATAGGAGCTCTGGGAATGAGCAGTTCTTC. The rearrangement joins TRBV11-3 to TRBJ2-1; D not certain. This CDR3 has 14 residues. The ends were cut back, 4 bases at V and 7 bases at J, with 14 bases in the middle. Per the germline V gene, CDR1 is SGHNT and CDR2 is YENEEA.

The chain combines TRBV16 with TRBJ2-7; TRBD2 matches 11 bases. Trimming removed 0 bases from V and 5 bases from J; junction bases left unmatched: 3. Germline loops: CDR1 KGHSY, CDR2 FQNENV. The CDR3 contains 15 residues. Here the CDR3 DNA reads TGTGCCAGCAGCCAATCACATAGCGGGAGGGACGAGCAGTACTTC. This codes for CASSQSHSGRDEQYF.

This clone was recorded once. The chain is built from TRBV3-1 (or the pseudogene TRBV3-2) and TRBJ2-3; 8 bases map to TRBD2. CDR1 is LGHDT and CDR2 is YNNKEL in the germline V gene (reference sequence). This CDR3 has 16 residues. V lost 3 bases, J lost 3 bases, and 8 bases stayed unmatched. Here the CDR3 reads CASSQRVSGRTDTQYF. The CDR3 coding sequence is TGTGCCAGCAGCCAGAGAGTCAGCGGGAGAACAGATACGCAGTATTTT.

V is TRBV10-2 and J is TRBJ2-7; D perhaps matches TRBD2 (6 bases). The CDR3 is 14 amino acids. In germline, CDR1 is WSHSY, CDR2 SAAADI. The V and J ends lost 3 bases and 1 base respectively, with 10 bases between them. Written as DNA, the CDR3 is TGCGCCAGCAGTGAACCCGGGACTTCCTACGAGCAGTACTTC. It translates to CASSEPGTSYEQYF.

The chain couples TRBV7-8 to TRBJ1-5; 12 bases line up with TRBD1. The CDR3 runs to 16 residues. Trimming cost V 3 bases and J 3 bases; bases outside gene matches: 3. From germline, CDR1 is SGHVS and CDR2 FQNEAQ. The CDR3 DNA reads TGTGCCAGCAGCTTTGGGACAGGGGGCGACAATCAGCCCCAGCATTTT. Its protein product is CASSFGTGGDNQPQHF.

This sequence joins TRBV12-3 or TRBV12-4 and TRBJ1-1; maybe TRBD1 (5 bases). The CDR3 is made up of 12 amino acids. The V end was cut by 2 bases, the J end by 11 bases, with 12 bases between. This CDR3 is CASSLRGLEAFF. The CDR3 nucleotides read TGTGCCAGCAGTTTAAGGGGTTTAGAGGCTTTCTTT.

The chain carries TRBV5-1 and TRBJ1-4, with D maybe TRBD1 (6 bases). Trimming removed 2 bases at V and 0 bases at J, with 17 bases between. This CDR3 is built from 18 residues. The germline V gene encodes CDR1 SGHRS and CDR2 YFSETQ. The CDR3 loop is CASSFSVRTDSTNEKLFF. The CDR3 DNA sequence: TGCGCCAGCAGCTTTAGTGTAAGGACAGACTCAACTAATGAAAAACTGTTTTTT.

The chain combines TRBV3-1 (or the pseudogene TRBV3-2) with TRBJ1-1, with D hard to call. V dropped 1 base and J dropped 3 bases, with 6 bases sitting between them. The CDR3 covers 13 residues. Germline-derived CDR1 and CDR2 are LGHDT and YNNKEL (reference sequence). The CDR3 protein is CASSQGPDTEAFF. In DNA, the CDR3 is TGTGCCAGCAGCCAAGGGCCAGACACTGAAGCTTTCTTT.

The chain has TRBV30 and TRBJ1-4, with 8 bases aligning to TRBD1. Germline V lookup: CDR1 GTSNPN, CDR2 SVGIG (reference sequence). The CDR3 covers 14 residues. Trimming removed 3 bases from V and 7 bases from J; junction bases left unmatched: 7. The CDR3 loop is CAWSQQGVGEKLFF. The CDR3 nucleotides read TGTGCCTGGAGCCAACAGGGGGTTGGTGAAAAACTGTTTTTT.

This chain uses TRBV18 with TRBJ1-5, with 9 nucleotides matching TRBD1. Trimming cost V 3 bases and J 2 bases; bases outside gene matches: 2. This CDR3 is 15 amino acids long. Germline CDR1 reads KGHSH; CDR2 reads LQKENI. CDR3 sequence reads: CASSPRTGGNQPQHF. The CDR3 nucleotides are TGTGCCAGCTCACCGCGGACAGGGGGCAATCAGCCCCAGCATTTT.

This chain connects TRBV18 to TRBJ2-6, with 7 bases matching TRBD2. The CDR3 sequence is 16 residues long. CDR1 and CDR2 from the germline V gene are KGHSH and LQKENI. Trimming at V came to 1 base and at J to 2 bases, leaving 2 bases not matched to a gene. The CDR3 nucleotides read TGTGCCAGCTCACCACTGGGAGGGACTGGGGCCAACGTCCTGACTTTC. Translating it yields CASSPLGGTGANVLTF.

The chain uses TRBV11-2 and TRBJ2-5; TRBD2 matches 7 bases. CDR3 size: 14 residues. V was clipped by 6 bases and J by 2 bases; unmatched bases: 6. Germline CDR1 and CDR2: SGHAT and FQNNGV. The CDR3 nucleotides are TGTGCCAGCAGTTTACAAGCGGGACAAGAGACCCAGTACTTC. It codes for CASSLQAGQETQYF.

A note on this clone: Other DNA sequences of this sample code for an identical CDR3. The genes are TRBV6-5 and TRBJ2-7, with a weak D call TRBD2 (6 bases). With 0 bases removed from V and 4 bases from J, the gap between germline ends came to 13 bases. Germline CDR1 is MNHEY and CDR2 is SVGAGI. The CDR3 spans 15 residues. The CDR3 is CASSYSGRGSYEQYF. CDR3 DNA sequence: TGTGCCAGCAGTTACTCAGGGCGGGGTAGTTACGAGCAGTACTTC.

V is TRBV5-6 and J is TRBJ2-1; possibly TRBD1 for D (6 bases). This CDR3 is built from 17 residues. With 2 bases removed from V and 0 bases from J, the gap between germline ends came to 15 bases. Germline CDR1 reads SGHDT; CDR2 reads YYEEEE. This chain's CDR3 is CASSLGQPFSSYNEQFF. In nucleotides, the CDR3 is TGTGCCAGCAGCTTAGGACAGCCGTTTAGCTCCTACAATGAGCAGTTCTTC.

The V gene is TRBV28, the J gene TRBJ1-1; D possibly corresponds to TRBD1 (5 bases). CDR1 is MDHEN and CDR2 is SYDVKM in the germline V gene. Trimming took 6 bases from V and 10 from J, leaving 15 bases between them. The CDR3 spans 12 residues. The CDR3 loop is CASRTPGFSAFF. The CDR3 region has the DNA TGTGCCAGCAGAACCCCAGGGTTCTCAGCTTTCTTT.